The T cell receptor (beta chain) under discussion was sequenced for a study of shared clonotypes between healthy human individuals. General study findings and limits: In a handful of donors, approximately 5% of naive CD4 clonotypes appeared in common. Rarefaction exposed incomplete sorted-subset sequencing despite large depth. An effect of sequencing depth on clonotype sharing among donors was expected.

Assay used: immunoSEQ multiplex PCR; TCRdb lists only in-frame clones, some missing. The sample carries about 1.1 million clones, approximately 80% recorded once. The CDR3 consists of 14 residues. With 4 bases removed from V and 1 base from J, the gap between germline ends came to 8 bases. The germline V gene has CDR1 MDHEN and CDR2 SYDVKM. Remarks on this clone: The antigen is not known. This specimen includes other DNA sequences encoding the same CDR3.

Sequencing was carried out using memory CD4+ T cells from PBMCs. The subset: CD45RA-negative fraction. V usage is TRBV28 and J usage is TRBJ1-5, with a tentative D call TRBD1 (5 bases). This receptor was obtained from a man between 18 and 35 years old in good health. Some clones in this sample may be carry-over from other donors' samples. The CDR3 nucleotides are TGTGCCAGCAGTTCGGGGGGGAGCAATCAGCCCCAGCATTTT. Protein: CASSSGGSNQPQHF.